This T cell receptor beta chain emerged from a study of post-analysis software for immune sequencing data. Findings and caveats of the study: Diversity measured as normalized Chao1 was significantly lower in multiple sclerosis patients than in controls. Strong co-clustering by F measure linked samples that shared a preparation batch. Four or five TRBV segments occurring more often in patients than controls included TRBV5-6, TRBV5-1 and TRBV20-1.

Sequencing libraries made from TCR beta cDNA carried unique molecular identifiers. The authors obtained roughly 0.5 million cDNA molecules from around 0.96 to 9.9 million T cells. TCRdb reprocessed the PCR reads with MiXCR, giving one entry per CDR3 protein. Of some 160,000 distinct CDR3 sequences in the sample, approximately 35% were seen once. Germline V gives CDR1 LGHNA, CDR2 YNFKEQ. This CDR3 comprises 17 residues. V gave up 2 bases and J gave up 2 bases; unmatched junction bases: 8. As concerns this clonotype: The antigen is undetermined.

The sequencing used blood, collected after autologous hematopoietic stem cell transplantation. The receptor comes from a girl aged 10-17 years with multiple sclerosis. The rearrangement joins TRBV4-2 to TRBJ2-3, with TRBD2 matching over 9 bases. The CDR3 nucleotides read TGTGCCAGCAGCCAACGACGGGCGGGAGGGACCACAGATACGCAGTATTTT. It codes for CASSQRRAGGTTDTQYF.